One and the same sample provided the 27 T cell receptor beta chains below, sequenced in a study of blood T cells in healthy people across ages. Using a J-beta primer mix together with a sample-barcoded 5' primer, a second PCR was run for roughly 7 to 12 cycles. One entry per CDR3 protein, called by TCRdb with MiXCR from the 5' RACE reads. This table holds about 730,000 distinct CDR3 sequences, 35% to 45% found once. Material: blood. Receptor source: a woman aged 55-69 years in good health.

Points on this clonotype: Mismatch with germline at one junction end may stem from a read error. The chain uses TRBV9 and TRBJ2-1; D may be TRBD1 (6 bases). This CDR3 comprises 15 residues. Germline values: CDR1 SGDLS, CDR2 YYNGEE. The CDR3 DNA follows: TGTGCCTGCAGCGTAGGGGGTAACTCCTACAATGAGCAGTTCTTC. This codes for CACSVGGNSYNEQFF.

The V and J genes are TRBV20-1 and TRBJ2-7, with 7 positions matching TRBD2. This CDR3 has 13 amino acids. Per germline, CDR1 DFQATT and CDR2 SNEGSKA (reference sequence). CDR3 region: CGLVQGGSYEQYF. Written as DNA, the CDR3 is TGCGGACTGGTCCAGGGAGGGAGCTACGAGCAGTACTTC.

The V call is TRBV24-1, the J call TRBJ2-1, with D perhaps TRBD2 (6 bases). CDR3 length equals 17 residues. The V gene lost 2 bases and the J gene lost 2 bases, with 15 bases spanning the gap. CDR1 KGHDR and CDR2 SFDVKD come from the germline V gene. The DNA of the CDR3 is TGTGCCACCAGTGATTCCGGTAGCGGACCCCCCTACAATGAGCAGTTCTTC. It is translated as CATSDSGSGPPYNEQFF.

This clonotype was counted ten times or more. The chain recombines TRBV7-2 with TRBJ2-3; no firm D call. Trimming stripped 1 base from V and 5 bases from J, with 4 bases between. In germline, CDR1 is SGHTA, CDR2 FQGNSA. The CDR3 loop spans 12 amino acids. Written as DNA, the CDR3 is TGTGCCAGCAGCTTAGTTGGAGATACGCAGTATTTT. Translation: CASSLVGDTQYF.

This clonotype was found a few times. The V and J genes are TRBV7-2 and TRBJ2-5, with 10 bases identical to TRBD2. CDR3 length: 12 residues. Looked up from germline, CDR1 is SGHTA and CDR2 is FQGNSA. Losses at the gene ends were 4 bases for V and 10 bases for J; bases not matched to a gene: 3. Written as DNA, the CDR3 is TGTGCCAGCAGCTCCCTAGCGGGAGACCAGTACTTC. It specifies CASSSLAGDQYF.

DNA of the CDR3: TGCAGTGCCGCCCTGGGGGATCGGGGGAATGAGCAGTTCTTC. Its protein is CSAALGDRGNEQFF. The chain recombines TRBV20-1 with TRBJ2-1; D possibly corresponds to TRBD2 (6 bases). The CDR3 is 14 residues long. V was trimmed by 6 bases and J by 7 bases, leaving 19 bases between them. The germline V gene encodes CDR1 DFQATT and CDR2 SNEGSKA (reference sequence).

This clonotype has at least ten counts. The gene calls are TRBV20-1 and TRBJ2-5; 9 bases fit TRBD1. CDR3 size: 13 residues. With V trimmed by 3 bases and J by 2 bases, 1 base remained unmatched. Germline V gene sequence: CDR1 DFQATT, CDR2 SNEGSKA (reference sequence). The CDR3 nucleotides are TGCAGTGCTAGGACAGGGGGGCAAGAGACCCAGTACTTC. Encoded protein: CSARTGGQETQYF.

The chain uses TRBV4-1 and TRBJ2-1, with 12 bases fitting TRBD2. Trimming at V came to 5 bases and at J to 5 bases, leaving 7 bases not matched to a gene. CDR3 length: 16 amino acids. Germline CDR1 and CDR2: MGHRA and YSYEKL. The chain's CDR3 is CASSETRLAGDNEQFF. The DNA of the CDR3 is TGCGCCAGCAGCGAAACCCGACTAGCGGGAGACAATGAGCAGTTCTTC.

This clonotype appeared many times. This chain links TRBV5-1 with TRBJ2-1; 11 nucleotides line up with TRBD1. CDR3 length equals 14 residues. The junction had 7 bases not matched to a gene; V was cut back by 7 bases and J by 7 bases. Germline values: CDR1 SGHRS, CDR2 YFSETQ. CDR3 amino acids: CASWGGTGGNEQFF. The CDR3 coding sequence is TGCGCCAGCTGGGGCGGGACAGGGGGGAATGAGCAGTTCTTC.

The chain recombines TRBV7-3 with TRBJ2-1, with TRBD1 matching 7 bases. The CDR3 spans 13 residues. The ends lost 7 bases at V and 5 bases at J; junction bases unmatched: 5. Germline lookup yields CDR1 SGHTA and CDR2 FQGTGA. The CDR3 coding sequence is TGTGCCAGCAAGTACGACAGGGACAATGAGCAGTTCTTC. Protein sequence: CASKYDRDNEQFF.

The rearrangement uses TRBV20-1 and TRBJ2-7, with D tentatively TRBD1 (5 bases). Germline values: CDR1 DFQATT, CDR2 SNEGSKA (reference sequence). The CDR3 runs to 16 residues. Trimming shortened V by 5 bases and J by 0 bases, and 20 bases separated the two germline ends. As DNA, the CDR3 is TGCAGTGCTCCCCCGACCGACAGCCTGAACTCCTACGAGCAGTACTTC. This codes for CSAPPTDSLNSYEQYF.

This clonotype was seen only a few times. This chain uses TRBV12-5 with TRBJ2-3; no definite D call. The germline V gene has CDR1 LGHNT and CDR2 FRNRAP. Between the trimmed V and J ends, which lost 5 bases and 0 bases, there was a span of 6 bases. The CDR3 consists of 13 residues. The CDR3 region has the DNA TGTGCTAGTGGTGTGTGGAGCACAGATACGCAGTATTTT. Translated: CASGVWSTDTQYF.

V and J are TRBV6-1 and TRBJ1-5, with D unclear. The V gene's germline CDR1 is MNHNS and CDR2 SASEGT. V was trimmed by 2 bases and J by 6 bases, leaving 14 bases between them. The CDR3 runs to 15 residues. CDR3 DNA: TGTGCCAGCAGTGAAAGGGCCGACGGTGGTCAGCCCCAGCATTTT. Translation: CASSERADGGQPQHF.

Note on this clonotype: One junction end disagrees with the germline gene, perhaps due to a read error. This chain links TRBV5-1 with TRBJ1-2; 7 bases map to TRBD1. The germline gives CDR1 SGHRS, CDR2 YFSETQ. CDR3 length: 15 amino acids. In DNA, the CDR3 is TGCGCCAGCATCTTGGGGGACAGCCCTTCCTATGGCTACACCTTC. Encoded protein: CASILGDSPSYGYTF.

This clonotype has ten or more counts. The rearrangement uses TRBV5-1 and TRBJ2-1; D may correspond to TRBD1 or TRBD2 (5 bases each). In germline, CDR1 is SGHRS, CDR2 YFSETQ. This CDR3 has 15 residues. The V gene lost 2 bases and the J gene lost 5 bases, with 14 bases spanning the gap. The DNA for the CDR3 is TGCGCCAGCAGCTTCGGGACCCCGGGCCACAATGAGCAGTTCTTC. It codes for CASSFGTPGHNEQFF.

V gene TRBV3-1 combines with J gene TRBJ2-3; no clear D gene. V was trimmed by 4 bases and J by 5 bases, leaving 16 bases between them. The CDR3 sequence is 15 residues long. Germline V gene sequence: CDR1 LGHDT, CDR2 YNNKEL (reference sequence). The CDR3 loop is CASSPGSGLGDTQYF. Here the CDR3 DNA reads TGTGCCAGCAGCCCTGGATCCGGCCTTGGAGATACGCAGTATTTT.

This rearrangement joins TRBV9 to TRBJ1-1; D gene uncertain. The ends were cut back, 5 bases at V and 5 bases at J, with 22 bases in the middle. CDR3 length: 16 amino acids. Germline assignment: CDR1 SGDLS and CDR2 YYNGEE. This CDR3 reads CASRGGIGPGVTEAFF. DNA for the CDR3: TGTGCCAGCAGGGGAGGTATAGGGCCCGGGGTGACTGAAGCTTTCTTT.

This chain uses TRBV6-5 with TRBJ1-5; no firm D call. Germline CDR1 is MNHEY and CDR2 is SVGAGI. V was cut by 2 bases and J by 1 base, with 6 bases left in between. This CDR3 is built from 14 residues. This CDR3 reads CASSYQRSNQPQHF. The DNA of the CDR3 is TGTGCCAGCAGTTACCAGAGGAGCAATCAGCCCCAGCATTTT.

On this clonotype: A read error may explain this, as a much larger clone is one base away. The genes are TRBV7-9 and TRBJ1-2; 10 bases agree with TRBD1. The CDR3 has 15 amino acids. CDR1 SEHNR and CDR2 FQNEAQ come from the germline V gene (reference sequence). CDR3 residues: CASSPPGQGNYSYTF. CDR3 DNA sequence: TGTGCCAGCAGCCCTCCGGGACAGGGGAACTATAGCTACACCTTC.

This clonotype was counted many times. The chain joins TRBV5-1 to TRBJ2-3, with unresolved D. The ends were cut back, 0 bases at V and 13 bases at J, with 9 bases in the middle. Germline CDR1 is SGHRS and CDR2 is YFSETQ. The CDR3 runs 11 residues. The CDR3 loop is CASSLAAQKYF. The CDR3 DNA reads TGCGCCAGCAGCTTGGCCGCCCAGAAGTATTTT.

This clonotype has a handful of counts. V is TRBV7-9 and J is TRBJ2-1; perhaps D is TRBD1 or TRBD2 (5 bases each). CDR1 and CDR2 (germline): SEHNR, FQNEAQ (reference sequence). The CDR3 runs to 14 residues. V was shortened by 5 bases and J by 3 bases, with 11 bases between the two germline ends. CDR3 DNA sequence: TGTGCCAGCAGCGTACGGGACGGCTACAATGAGCAGTTCTTC. Encoded protein: CASSVRDGYNEQFF.

The V gene is TRBV29-1, the J gene TRBJ1-1; a possible D gene is TRBD1 (6 bases). The V end was cut by 4 bases, the J end by 1 base, with 10 bases between. This CDR3 contains 13 residues. Germline lookup yields CDR1 SQVTM and CDR2 ANQGSEA. CDR3 nucleotide sequence: TGCAGCGTTGGGGGACACCCGAACACTGAAGCTTTCTTT. This codes for CSVGGHPNTEAFF.

For this clonotype: Compared with germline, one end of the junction differs, possibly owing to a read error. V is TRBV7-7 and J is TRBJ2-3; D not certain. Germline CDR1 reads SSHAT; CDR2 reads FNYEAQ (reference sequence). This CDR3 contains 16 residues. For the CDR3, the DNA is TGTGCTAGCAGCCCTATGGTTGGCCCGACCACAGATACGCAGTATTTT. It is translated as CASSPMVGPTTDTQYF. Supplemented by reference TRBV7-7 and TRBJ2-3, the full variable domain reads GAGVSQSPRYKVTKRGQDVTLRCDPISSHATLYWYQQALGQGPEFLTYFNYEAQPDKSGLPSDRFSAERPEGSISTLTIQRTEQRDSAMYRCASSPMVGPTTDTQYFGPGTRLTVL.

J is TRBJ2-5 and V is TRBV25-1, with TRBD2 as a possible D gene (5 bases). The CDR3 spans 16 residues. V was clipped by 3 bases and J by 1 base, with 15 bases between them. CDR1 MGHDK and CDR2 SYGVNS come from the germline V gene. The CDR3 DNA is TGTGCCAGCAGTGAGTCAAGAGGGCAACCCCAAGAGACCCAGTACTTC. Encoded protein: CASSESRGQPQETQYF.

This clonotype appeared a few times. The rearrangement joins TRBV20-1 to TRBJ2-5; 9 positions agree with TRBD1. The CDR3 runs 14 residues. V dropped 5 bases and J dropped 4; count of bases not matched to a gene: 8. The germline gives CDR1 DFQATT, CDR2 SNEGSKA (reference sequence). The CDR3 nucleotides are TGCAGTGCTGACCGGGGGACAGGGAGAGAGACCCAGTACTTC. It encodes CSADRGTGRETQYF.

On this clonotype: A read error may explain this, as a much larger clone is one base away. This chain uses TRBV5-1 with TRBJ2-5, with TRBD2 matching over 12 bases. V dropped 1 base and J dropped 11; count of bases not matched to a gene: 21. CDR1 is SGHRS, CDR2 YFSETQ, per germline. The CDR3 contains 19 residues. The CDR3 DNA reads TGCGCCAGCAGCTTGACAGGACAGGGCGGACTAGCGGGACACAATGAGCAGTACTTC. As protein: CASSLTGQGGLAGHNEQYF.

The chain links TRBV6-5 to TRBJ2-7; TRBD1 or TRBD2 may be the D gene (7 bases each). V was shortened by 4 bases and J by 7 bases, with 20 bases between the two germline ends. The CDR3 covers 15 residues. The germline V gene encodes CDR1 MNHEY and CDR2 SVGAGI. The CDR3 sequence is CASSWGTEDGGEQYF. The DNA of the CDR3 is TGTGCCAGCAGTTGGGGGACAGAGGACGGGGGGGAGCAGTACTTC.